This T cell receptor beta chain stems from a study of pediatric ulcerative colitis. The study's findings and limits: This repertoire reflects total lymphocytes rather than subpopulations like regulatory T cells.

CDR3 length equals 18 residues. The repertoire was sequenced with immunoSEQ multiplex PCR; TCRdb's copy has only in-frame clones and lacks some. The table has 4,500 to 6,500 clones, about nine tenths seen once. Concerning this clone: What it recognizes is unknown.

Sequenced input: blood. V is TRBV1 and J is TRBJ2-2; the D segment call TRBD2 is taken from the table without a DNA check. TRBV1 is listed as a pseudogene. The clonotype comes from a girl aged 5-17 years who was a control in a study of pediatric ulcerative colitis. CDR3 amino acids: CTSSQPPASGANTGELFF. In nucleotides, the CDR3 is TGCACCAGCAGCCAACCACCGGCTAGCGGGGCCAACACCGGGGAGCTGTTTTTT.